This T cell receptor beta chain stems from a study of control samples from healthy donors and cancer patients (dated by TCRdb to 2020 to 2021). The library was prepared using the immunoSEQ multiplex PCR assay. TCRdb re-hosts the immuneACCESS table, in-frame sequences only. Its copies lack some clones; in the studies checked, an unresolved V gene accounts for under half of them, and the cause for the rest is not known. This sample comprises 55,000 to 70,000 clones, 75% to 95% of them detected only once. The top ten constitute roughly 0.9% of the sample. V and J are truncated by 4 bases and 6 bases respectively, leaving an intervening sequence of 21 bases. Taken from the germline V gene, the CDR1 and CDR2 loops are LGHNA and YSLEER. There are 16 amino acids in the CDR3, from cysteine to phenylalanine inclusive. Only the CDR3 DNA stays, 48 bases, in frame from base 1. As concerns this clone: The target of this receptor is not known. No base-level quality is on record; no much larger clone is a single base apart.

The chain is made from TRBV4-3 and TRBJ1-2; D gene: possibly TRBD1, on 5 matching bases. The sample comprised PBMCs. The origin of this receptor is a man younger than 40 with colorectal cancer. The sequenced DNA: TGCGCCAGCAGCCCGGTTTGGGGGGGACCACCTGATGGCTACACCTTC. The resulting protein is CASSPVWGGPPDGYTF.